The 6 T cell receptor beta chains below were found in one sample sequenced in a study of cytomegalovirus exposure and HLA in healthy donors. Libraries were prepared by immunoSEQ multiplex PCR; TCRdb keeps only in-frame clonotypes and omits some of them. The sample yields 150,000 to 200,000 clones, about 88% seen once. Sequencing was performed on PBMCs. These receptors were collected from a woman aged 18-29 years in good health and CMV-seronegative.

This sequence joins TRBV18 and TRBJ2-7; tentative D call: TRBD2 (5 bases). Germline-derived CDR1 and CDR2 are KGHSH and LQKENI. This CDR3 spans 14 amino acids. Trimming removed 1 base from V and 5 bases from J, with 12 bases in between. The CDR3 nucleotides are TGTGCCAGCTCACCACTTGGGGAGACACACGAGCAGTACTTC. Its protein is CASSPLGETHEQYF.

This clone was detected once. The rearrangement links TRBV27 to TRBJ2-5, with no clear D. Germline loops: CDR1 MNHEY, CDR2 SMNVEV (reference sequence). This CDR3 is 11 amino acids long. The V end lost 6 bases, the J end lost 4 bases, and 6 bases lay between the germline ends. Written as DNA, the CDR3 is TGTGCCAGCAGGATCGGAGAGACCCAGTACTTC. Its protein is CASRIGETQYF.

This rearrangement joins TRBV5-1 to TRBJ1-2; no clear D gene. Germline CDR1 is SGHRS and CDR2 is YFSETQ. This CDR3 spans 15 amino acids. V was trimmed by 0 bases and J by 6 bases, leaving 15 bases between them. The CDR3 loop is CASSLDRGSRDGYTF. DNA of the CDR3: TGCGCCAGCAGCTTGGATCGGGGATCGAGGGATGGCTACACCTTC.

This rearrangement joins TRBV18 to TRBJ1-1, with 8 bases identical to TRBD1. V was pared by 2 bases and J by 0 bases, with 5 bases of the junction left unmatched. Looked up from germline, CDR1 is KGHSH and CDR2 is LQKENI. CDR3 length: 16 amino acids. The CDR3 is CASSPIQGAMNTEAFF. The CDR3 coding sequence is TGTGCCAGCTCACCAATTCAGGGGGCAATGAACACTGAAGCTTTCTTT. The full variable domain, in which reference TRBV18 and TRBJ1-1 provide the parts outside the CDR3, is NAGVMQNPRHLVRRRGQEARLRCSPMKGHSHVYWYRQLPEEGLKFMVYLQKENIIDESGMPKERFSAEFPKEGPSILRIQQVVRGDSAAYFCASSPIQGAMNTEAFFGQGTRLTVV.

The gene calls are TRBV6-1 and TRBJ1-1; D gene unclear. This CDR3 contains 14 residues. The V gene's germline CDR1 is MNHNS and CDR2 SASEGT. V shed 1 base and J shed 4 bases, with 10 bases lying between them. CDR3 in amino acids: CASSEESPRTEAFF. Here the CDR3 DNA reads TGTGCCAGCAGTGAAGAGAGTCCTCGCACTGAAGCTTTCTTT.

This clone was seen a handful of times. This sequence joins TRBV19 and TRBJ2-3, with D possibly TRBD1 on 5 matching bases. Germline values: CDR1 LNHDA, CDR2 SQIVND (reference sequence). The CDR3 spans 13 residues. CDR3 region: CATGWAGTDTQYF. The CDR3 DNA follows: TGTGCTACAGGCTGGGCTGGCACAGATACGCAGTATTTT.